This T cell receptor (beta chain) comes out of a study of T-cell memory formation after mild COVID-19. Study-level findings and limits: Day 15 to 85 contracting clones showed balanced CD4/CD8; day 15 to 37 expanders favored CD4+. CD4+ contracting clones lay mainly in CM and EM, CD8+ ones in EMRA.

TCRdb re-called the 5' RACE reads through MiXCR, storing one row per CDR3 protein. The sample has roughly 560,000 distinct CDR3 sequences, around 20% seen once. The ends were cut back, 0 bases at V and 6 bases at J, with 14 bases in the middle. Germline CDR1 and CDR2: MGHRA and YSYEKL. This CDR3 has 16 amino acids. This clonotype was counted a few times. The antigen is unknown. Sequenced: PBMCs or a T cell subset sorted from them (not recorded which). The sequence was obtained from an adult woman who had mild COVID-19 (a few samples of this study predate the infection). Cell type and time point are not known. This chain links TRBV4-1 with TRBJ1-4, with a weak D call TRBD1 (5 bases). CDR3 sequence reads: CASSQDDKGQDEKLFF. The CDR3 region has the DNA TGCGCCAGCAGCCAAGACGACAAGGGGCAGGATGAAAAACTGTTTTTT.